These T cell receptor beta chains were read from a single sample in a study of T cells in tumors after PD-1 blockade. Profiling relied on immunoSEQ multiplex PCR, and the TCRdb table lists in-frame clones only, not all of them. In the table there are 60,000 to 65,000 clones, 74% of which are singletons. The sample in question was PBMCs, obtained after anti-PD-1 treatment. The origin of the receptors is a human donor with basal cell carcinoma. CDR3s include the opening cysteine and the closing phenylalanine or tryptophan. A D gene is named only where the DNA matches it firmly. Size values are once, few and many counts, or a class for expanded clones, and some rows have none.

j_call d_call cdr3_length v_call clone_size cdr3_aa cdr3_nt
TRBJ2-7 . 15 TRBV5-1 . CASSLEGLGSYEQYF TGCGCCAGCAGCTTGGAGGGACTGGGAAGCTACGAGCAGTACTTC
TRBJ1-1 . 14 TRBV30 . CAWIPRMVITEAFF TGTGCCTGGATCCCTCGGATGGTGATCACTGAAGCTTTCTTT
TRBJ2-7 TRBD1 16 TRBV10-1 few CASSGGQAWGSYEQYF TGCGCCAGCAGTGGAGGACAGGCCTGGGGCTCCTACGAGCAGTACTTC
TRBJ2-1 . 13 TRBV18 once CASSSSPGAPSFF TGTGCCAGCTCATCGAGCCCAGGGGCCCCCTCGTTCTTC
TRBJ2-3 TRBD2 18 TRBV2 few CASSEAGLAGPSTDTQYF TGTGCCAGCAGTGAAGCGGGCCTAGCGGGGCCTAGCACAGATACGCAGTATTTT
TRBJ1-1 TRBD1 14 TRBV2 . CASRGSGTGGRAFF TGTGCCAGCAGAGGATCCGGGACAGGGGGAAGAGCTTTCTTT
TRBJ2-7 . 13 TRBV2 . CASTLGVSYEQYF TGTGCCAGCACACTTGGGGTTTCCTACGAGCAGTACTTC
TRBJ2-7 . 16 TRBV18 . CASSLSRLGGSYEQYF TGTGCCAGCTCGCTAAGTCGACTAGGAGGCTCCTACGAGCAGTACTTC
TRBJ1-1 . 15 TRBV5-3 . CARSPRQGRAWEAFF TGTGCCAGAAGCCCACGCCAGGGCCGGGCATGGGAAGCTTTCTTT
TRBJ1-4 . 14 TRBV25-1 . CASSDRVFSEKLFF TGTGCCAGCAGTGACAGGGTTTTTAGTGAAAAACTGTTTTTT
TRBJ2-7 . 14 TRBV7-2 . CASSLAGFSYEQYF TGTGCCAGCAGCCTGGCGGGGTTCTCCTACGAGCAGTACTTC
TRBJ2-5 . 14 TRBV30 . CAWSVRTVKETQYF TGTGCCTGGAGTGTACGGACAGTAAAAGAGACCCAGTACTTC
TRBJ2-2 . 14 TRBV30 . CAWSNRPNTGELFF TGTGCCTGGAGTAACAGGCCGAACACCGGGGAGCTGTTTTTT
TRBJ1-6 TRBD1 13 TRBV20-1 . CSASRQGNSPLHF TGCAGTGCTAGTCGACAGGGAAACTCACCCCTCCACTTT
TRBJ1-2 TRBD1 15 TRBV13 . CASSQKGASSYGYTF TGTGCCAGCAGCCAAAAGGGGGCGTCGTCCTATGGCTACACCTTC
TRBJ2-7 . 14 TRBV10-3 . CAISGQQPTYEQYF TGTGCCATCAGTGGTCAACAGCCGACCTACGAGCAGTACTTC
TRBJ2-7 TRBD1 15 TRBV6-2/TRBV6-3 . CASSNFWDSSYEQYF TGTGCCAGCAGTAATTTCTGGGACAGCTCCTACGAGCAGTACTTC
TRBJ2-1 TRBD2 15 TRBV7-2 . CASSFGGASNNEQFF TGTGCCAGCAGTTTCGGGGGGGCCTCGAACAATGAGCAGTTCTTC
TRBJ1-1 . 13 TRBV3-1/TRBV3-2 few CASSLSGSTEAFF TGTGCCAGCAGCCTCTCGGGGAGCACTGAAGCTTTCTTT
TRBJ2-5 TRBD2 14 TRBV5-4 . CASSPGLAGETQYF TGTGCCAGCAGCCCGGGACTAGCGGGAGAGACCCAGTACTTC
TRBJ2-3 TRBD2 16 TRBV5-6 . CASSLTAGGRTDTQYF TGTGCCAGCAGCTTGACGGCGGGGGGGCGCACAGATACGCAGTATTTT
TRBJ2-3 TRBD2 16 TRBV27 few CASSSPGLAGKGTQYF TGTGCCAGCAGTTCCCCGGGACTAGCGGGGAAGGGTACGCAGTATTTT